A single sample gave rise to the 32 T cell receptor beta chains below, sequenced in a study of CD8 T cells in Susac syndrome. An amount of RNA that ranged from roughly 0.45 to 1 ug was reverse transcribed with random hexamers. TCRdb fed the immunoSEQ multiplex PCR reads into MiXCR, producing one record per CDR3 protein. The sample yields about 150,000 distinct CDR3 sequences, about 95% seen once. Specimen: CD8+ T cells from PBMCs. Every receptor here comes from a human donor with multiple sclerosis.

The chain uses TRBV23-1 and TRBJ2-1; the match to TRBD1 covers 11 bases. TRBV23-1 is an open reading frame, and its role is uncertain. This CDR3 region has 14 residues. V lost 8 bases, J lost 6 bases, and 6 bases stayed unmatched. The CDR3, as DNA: TGCGCCAGCGGCAAGGACAGGGGGCTCAATGAGCAGTTCTTC. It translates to CASGKDRGLNEQFF.

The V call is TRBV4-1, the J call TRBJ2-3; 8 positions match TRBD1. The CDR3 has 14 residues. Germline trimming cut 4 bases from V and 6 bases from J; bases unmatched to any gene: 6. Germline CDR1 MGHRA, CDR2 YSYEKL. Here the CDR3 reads CASSLGQGQDTQYF. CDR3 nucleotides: TGCGCCAGCAGCCTAGGACAGGGTCAGGATACGCAGTATTTT.

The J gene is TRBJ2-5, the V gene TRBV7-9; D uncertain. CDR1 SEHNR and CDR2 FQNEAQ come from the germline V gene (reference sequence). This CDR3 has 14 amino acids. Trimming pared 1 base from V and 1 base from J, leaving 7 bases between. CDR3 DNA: TGTGCCAGCAGCTTAGTGGCTACCCAAGAGACCCAGTACTTC. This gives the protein CASSLVATQETQYF.

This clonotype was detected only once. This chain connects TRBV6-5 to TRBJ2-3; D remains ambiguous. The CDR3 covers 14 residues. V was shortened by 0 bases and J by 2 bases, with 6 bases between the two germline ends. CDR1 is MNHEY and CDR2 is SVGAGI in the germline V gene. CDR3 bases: TGTGCCAGCAGTTACTCGGCAGACACAGATACGCAGTATTTT. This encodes CASSYSADTDTQYF.

As DNA, the CDR3 is TGTGCCAGCAGTCGTATCTCGGAGACCCAGTACTTC. Translated: CASSRISETQYF. The V and J genes are TRBV6-2 or TRBV6-3 and TRBJ2-5; D ambiguous. The CDR3 loop spans 12 amino acids. Germline CDR1 MNHEY, CDR2 SVGEGT. With 5 bases removed from V and 5 bases from J, the gap between germline ends came to 9 bases.

CDR3 amino acids: CASSLGSTGELFF. The CDR3, as DNA: TGTGCCAGCAGTTTGGGCAGCACCGGGGAGCTGTTTTTT. The chain recombines TRBV27 with TRBJ2-2, with D unresolved. CDR1 and CDR2 from the germline V gene are MNHEY and SMNVEV (reference sequence). V was cut by 3 bases and J by 4 bases, with 6 bases left in between. The CDR3 is 13 amino acids.

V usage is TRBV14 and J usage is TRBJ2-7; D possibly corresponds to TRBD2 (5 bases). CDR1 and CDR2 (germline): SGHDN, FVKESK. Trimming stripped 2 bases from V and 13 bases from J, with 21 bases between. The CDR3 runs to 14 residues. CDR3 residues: CASSQRHSLALVYV. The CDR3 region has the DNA TGTGCCAGCAGCCAAAGGCATAGTTTAGCACTAGTCTACGTC.

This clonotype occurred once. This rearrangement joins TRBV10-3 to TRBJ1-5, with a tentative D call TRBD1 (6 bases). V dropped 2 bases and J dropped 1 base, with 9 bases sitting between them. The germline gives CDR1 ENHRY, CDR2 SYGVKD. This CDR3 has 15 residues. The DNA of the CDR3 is TGTGCCATCAGTGAGAAAGGGGGAAGCAATCAGCCCCAGCATTTT. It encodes CAISEKGGSNQPQHF.

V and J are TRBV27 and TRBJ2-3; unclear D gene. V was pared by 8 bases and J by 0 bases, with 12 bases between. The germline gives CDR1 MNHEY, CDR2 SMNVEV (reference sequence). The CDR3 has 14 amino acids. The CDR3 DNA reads TGTGCCAGCGGGTCCATCGAAAGCACAGATACGCAGTATTTT. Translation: CASGSIESTDTQYF.

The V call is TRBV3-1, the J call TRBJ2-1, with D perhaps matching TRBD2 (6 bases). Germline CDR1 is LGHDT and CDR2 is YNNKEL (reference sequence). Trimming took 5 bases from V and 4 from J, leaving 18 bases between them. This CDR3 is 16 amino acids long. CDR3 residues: CASSAALALNYNEQFF. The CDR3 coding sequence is TGTGCCAGCAGCGCCGCACTAGCCCTGAATTACAATGAGCAGTTCTTC.

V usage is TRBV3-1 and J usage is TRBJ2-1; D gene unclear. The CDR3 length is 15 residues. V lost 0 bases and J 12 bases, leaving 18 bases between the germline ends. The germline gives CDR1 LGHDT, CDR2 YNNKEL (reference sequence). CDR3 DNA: TGTGCCAGCAGCCAAGAAGCCGACGGGCTCCGGGCGCAGTTCTTC. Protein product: CASSQEADGLRAQFF.

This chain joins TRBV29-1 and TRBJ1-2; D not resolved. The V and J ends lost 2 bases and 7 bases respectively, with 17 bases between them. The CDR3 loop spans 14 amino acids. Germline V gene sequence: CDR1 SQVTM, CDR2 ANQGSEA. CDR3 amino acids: CSVESWSVMGGYTF. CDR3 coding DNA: TGCAGCGTTGAATCATGGTCCGTGATGGGTGGCTACACCTTC.

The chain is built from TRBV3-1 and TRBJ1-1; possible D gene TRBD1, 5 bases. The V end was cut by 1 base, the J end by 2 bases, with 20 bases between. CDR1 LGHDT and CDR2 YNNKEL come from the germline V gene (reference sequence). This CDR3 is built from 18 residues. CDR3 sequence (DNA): TGTGCCAGCAGCCAAGGAGGGGCAGGGAGGGTACTCAACACTGAAGCTTTCTTT. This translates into CASSQGGAGRVLNTEAFF.

The CDR3 reads CSARKWVTSGIYEQYF. As DNA, the CDR3 is TGCAGTGCTAGAAAGTGGGTGACTAGCGGGATTTACGAGCAGTACTTC. The gene calls are TRBV20-1 and TRBJ2-7; 11 positions match TRBD2. This CDR3 comprises 16 residues. Germline CDR1 DFQATT, CDR2 SNEGSKA (reference sequence). The J segment lost 4 bases and the V segment lost 2 bases, leaving 10 bases of the junction unmatched.

The DNA of the CDR3 is TGTGCCAGCAAGTTGGGAGGGGGGCCCGCAGATACGCAGTATTTT. It is translated as CASKLGGGPADTQYF. The rearrangement joins TRBV9 to TRBJ2-3; D is possibly TRBD2 (7 bases). The germline CDR1 and CDR2 sequences are SGDLS and YYNGEE. V lost 6 bases and J lost 4, with 18 bases in between. This CDR3 is 15 amino acids long. The entire variable domain, with the rest obtained from reference TRBV9 and TRBJ2-3, is as follows: DSGVTQTPKHLITATGQRVTLRCSPRSGDLSVYWYQQSLDQGLQFLIQYYNGEERAKGNILERFSAQQFPDLHSELNLSSLELGDSALYFCASKLGGGPADTQYFGPGTRLTVL.

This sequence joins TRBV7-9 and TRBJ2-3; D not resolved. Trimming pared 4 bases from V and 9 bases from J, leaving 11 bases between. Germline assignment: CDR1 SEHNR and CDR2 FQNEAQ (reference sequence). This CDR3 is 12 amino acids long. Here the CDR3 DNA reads TGTGCCAGCAGCTCGACACCCACGACGCAGTATTTT. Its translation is CASSSTPTTQYF.

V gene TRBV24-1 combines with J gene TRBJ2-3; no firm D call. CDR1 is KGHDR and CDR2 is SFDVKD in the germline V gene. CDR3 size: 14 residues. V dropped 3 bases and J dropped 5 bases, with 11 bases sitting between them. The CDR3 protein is CATSDASRVDTQYF. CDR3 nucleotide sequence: TGTGCCACCAGTGATGCCTCACGCGTAGATACGCAGTATTTT.

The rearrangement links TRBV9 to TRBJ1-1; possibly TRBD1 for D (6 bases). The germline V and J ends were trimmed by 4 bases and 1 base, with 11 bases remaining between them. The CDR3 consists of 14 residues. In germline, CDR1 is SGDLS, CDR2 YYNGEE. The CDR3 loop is CASSPWDTNTEAFF. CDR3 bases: TGTGCCAGCAGCCCCTGGGACACGAACACTGAAGCTTTCTTT.

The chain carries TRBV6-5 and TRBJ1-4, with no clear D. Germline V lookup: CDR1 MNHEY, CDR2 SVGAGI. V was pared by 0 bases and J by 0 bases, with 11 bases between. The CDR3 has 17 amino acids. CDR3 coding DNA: TGTGCCAGCAGTTACTCGACCAGGTTTTCAACTAATGAAAAACTGTTTTTT. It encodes CASSYSTRFSTNEKLFF.

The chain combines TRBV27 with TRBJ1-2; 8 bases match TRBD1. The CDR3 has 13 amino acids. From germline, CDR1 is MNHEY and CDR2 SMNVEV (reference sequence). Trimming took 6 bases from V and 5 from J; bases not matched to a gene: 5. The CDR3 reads CASRGGQGYGYTF. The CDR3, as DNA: TGTGCCAGCAGGGGCGGACAGGGTTATGGCTACACCTTC.

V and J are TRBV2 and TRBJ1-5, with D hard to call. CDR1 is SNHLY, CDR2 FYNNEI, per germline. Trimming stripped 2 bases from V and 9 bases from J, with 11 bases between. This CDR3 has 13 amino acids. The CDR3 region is CASSERAMWPQHF. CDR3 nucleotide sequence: TGTGCCAGCAGTGAAAGGGCCATGTGGCCCCAGCATTTT.

DNA of the CDR3: TGTGCCACCACCAAGAACCGGGACTACAATGAGCAGTTCTTC. Translated: CATTKNRDYNEQFF. The chain has TRBV15 and TRBJ2-1; tentatively, D is TRBD2 (5 bases). The CDR3 sequence is 14 residues long. Germline V lookup: CDR1 LNHNV, CDR2 YYDKDF (reference sequence). Trimming left V 7 bases short and J 3 bases short, with 13 bases between. Supplemented by reference TRBV15 and TRBJ2-1, the full variable domain reads DAMVIQNPRYQVTQFGKPVTLSCSQTLNHNVMYWYQQKSSQAPKLLFHYYDKDFNNEADTPDNFQSRRPNTSFCFLDIRSPGLGDTAMYLCATTKNRDYNEQFFGPGTRLTVL.

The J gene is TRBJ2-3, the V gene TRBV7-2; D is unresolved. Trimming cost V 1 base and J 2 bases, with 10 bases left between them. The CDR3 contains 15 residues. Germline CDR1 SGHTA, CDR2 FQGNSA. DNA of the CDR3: TGTGCCAGCAGCTTAGGAGGCGGAGACACAGATACGCAGTATTTT. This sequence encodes CASSLGGGDTDTQYF.

CDR3 in amino acids: CSVRFDSGGGNEQFF. The CDR3 bases are TGCAGCGTTCGGTTTGATAGCGGGGGGGGAAATGAGCAGTTCTTC. V is TRBV29-1 and J is TRBJ2-1, with 11 bases aligning to TRBD2. The germline V gene has CDR1 SQVTM and CDR2 ANQGSEA. This CDR3 region has 15 residues. Trimming removed 5 bases from V and 7 bases from J; junction bases left unmatched: 10.

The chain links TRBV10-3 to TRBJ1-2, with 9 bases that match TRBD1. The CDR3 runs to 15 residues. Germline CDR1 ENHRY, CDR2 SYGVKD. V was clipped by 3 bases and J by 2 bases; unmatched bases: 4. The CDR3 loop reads CAISDSGTGNYGYTF. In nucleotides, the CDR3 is TGTGCCATCAGTGATTCCGGGACAGGGAACTATGGCTACACCTTC.

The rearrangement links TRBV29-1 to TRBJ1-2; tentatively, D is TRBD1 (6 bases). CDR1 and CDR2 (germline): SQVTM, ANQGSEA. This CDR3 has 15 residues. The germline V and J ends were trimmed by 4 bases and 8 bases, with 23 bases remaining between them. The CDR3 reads CSVADPAQGISGYTF. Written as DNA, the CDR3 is TGCAGCGTTGCCGATCCGGCACAGGGAATATCGGGCTACACCTTC. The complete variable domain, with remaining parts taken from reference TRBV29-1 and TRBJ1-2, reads SAVISQKPSRDICQRGTSLTIQCQVDSQVTMMFWYRQQPGQSLTLIATANQGSEATYESGFVIDKFPISRPNLTFSTLTVSNMSPEDSSIYLCSVADPAQGISGYTFGSGTRLTVV.

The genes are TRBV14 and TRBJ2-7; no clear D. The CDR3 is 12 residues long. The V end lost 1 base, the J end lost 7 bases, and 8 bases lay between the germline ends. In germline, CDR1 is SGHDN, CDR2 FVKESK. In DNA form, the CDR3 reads TGTGCCAGCAGCCAAGTACCTTGGGAGCAGTACTTC. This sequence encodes CASSQVPWEQYF. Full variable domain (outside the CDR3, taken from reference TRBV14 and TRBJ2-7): EAGVTQFPSHSVIEKGQTVTLRCDPISGHDNLYWYRRVMGKEIKFLLHFVKESKQDESGMPNNRFLAERTGGTYSTLKVQPAELEDSGVYFCASSQVPWEQYFGPGTRLTVT.

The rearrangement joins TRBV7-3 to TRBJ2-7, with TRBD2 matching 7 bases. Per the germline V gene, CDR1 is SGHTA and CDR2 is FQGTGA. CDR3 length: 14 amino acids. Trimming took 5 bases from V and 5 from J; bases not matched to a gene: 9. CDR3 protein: CASSAGTGGDEQYF. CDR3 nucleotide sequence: TGTGCCAGCAGCGCCGGGACGGGGGGAGACGAGCAGTACTTC.

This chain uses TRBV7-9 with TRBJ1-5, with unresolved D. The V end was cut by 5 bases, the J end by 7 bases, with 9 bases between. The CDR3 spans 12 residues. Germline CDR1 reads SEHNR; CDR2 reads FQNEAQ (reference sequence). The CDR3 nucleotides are TGTGCCAGCAGCACACCCTCCCAGCCCCAGCATTTT. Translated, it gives CASSTPSQPQHF.

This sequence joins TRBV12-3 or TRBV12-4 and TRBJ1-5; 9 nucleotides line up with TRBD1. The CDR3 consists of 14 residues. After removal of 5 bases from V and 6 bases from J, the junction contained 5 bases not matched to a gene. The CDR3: CASSTTGGGQPQHF. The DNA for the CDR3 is TGTGCCAGCAGTACCACAGGGGGCGGTCAGCCCCAGCATTTT.

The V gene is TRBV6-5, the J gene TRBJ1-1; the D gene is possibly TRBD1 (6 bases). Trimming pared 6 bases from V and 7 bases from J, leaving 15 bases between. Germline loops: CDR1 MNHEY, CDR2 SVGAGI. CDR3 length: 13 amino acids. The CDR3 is CASSYPGTNEAFF. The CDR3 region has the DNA TGTGCCAGCAGCTACCCCGGGACAAATGAAGCTTTCTTT.

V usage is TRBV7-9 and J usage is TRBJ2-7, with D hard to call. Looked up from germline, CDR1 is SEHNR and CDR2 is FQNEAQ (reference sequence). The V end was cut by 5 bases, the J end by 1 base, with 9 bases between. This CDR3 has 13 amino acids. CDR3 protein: CASSPEDSYEQYF. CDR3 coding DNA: TGTGCCAGCAGCCCCGAGGATTCCTACGAGCAGTACTTC.